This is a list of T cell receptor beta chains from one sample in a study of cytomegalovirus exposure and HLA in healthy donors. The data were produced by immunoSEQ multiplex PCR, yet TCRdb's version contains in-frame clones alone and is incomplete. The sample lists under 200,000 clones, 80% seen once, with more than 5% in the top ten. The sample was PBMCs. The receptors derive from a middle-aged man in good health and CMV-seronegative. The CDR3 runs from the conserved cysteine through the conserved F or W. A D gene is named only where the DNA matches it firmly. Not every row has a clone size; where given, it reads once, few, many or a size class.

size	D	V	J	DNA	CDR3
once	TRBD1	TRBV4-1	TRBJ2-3	TGCGCCAGCAGCCAAGATCCTAACAGGGGAACAGATACGCAGTATTTT	CASSQDPNRGTDTQYF
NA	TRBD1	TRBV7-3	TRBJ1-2	TGTGCCAGCAGCCAGGGGGACAGTGGGTACTCGGGCGGCTACACCTTC	CASSQGDSGYSGGYTF
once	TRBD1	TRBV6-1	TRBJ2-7	TGTGCCAGCAGCTCCGGGACAGGGCTCTACGAGCAGTACTTC	CASSSGTGLYEQYF
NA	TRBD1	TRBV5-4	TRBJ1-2	TGTGCCAGCAGCCTCCCGGCGGGGCAGGGGGCGCTTGGCTACACCTTC	CASSLPAGQGALGYTF
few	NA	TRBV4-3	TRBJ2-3	TGCGCCAGCAGCCAAGCGGGACAGAGAGGGGGGACGCAGTATTTT	CASSQAGQRGGTQYF
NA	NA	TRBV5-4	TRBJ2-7	TGTGCCAGCAGCAACCCCGGGTCCGGAGTACTAGGCGAGCAGTACTTC	CASSNPGSGVLGEQYF
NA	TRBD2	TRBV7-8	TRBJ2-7	TGTGCCAGCAGCTTAGGACTAGCGGGAGGGTCCTACGAGCAGTACTTC	CASSLGLAGGSYEQYF
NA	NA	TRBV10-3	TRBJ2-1	TGTGCCGTAGGGGCCTATGAGCAGTTCTTC	CAVGAYEQFF
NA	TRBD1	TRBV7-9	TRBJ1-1	TGTGCCAGCAGCCGAGGCTACAGGGGGCGATGGGTAAACACTGAAGCTTTCTTT	CASSRGYRGRWVNTEAFF
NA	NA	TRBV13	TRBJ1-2	TGTGCCAGCAGTCTAGGTCCAGCCACTAACTATGGCTACACCTTC	CASSLGPATNYGYTF
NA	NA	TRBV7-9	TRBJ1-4	TGTGCCAGCAGCTTAGCCCCCGGGGAAAAACTGTTTTTT	CASSLAPGEKLFF
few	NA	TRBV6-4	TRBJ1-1	TGTGCCAGCAGTGAGAACTCAGGGGCGAACACTGAAGCTTTCTTT	CASSENSGANTEAFF
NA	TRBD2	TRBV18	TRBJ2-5	TGTGCCAGCTCTCAGGGACTAGCGGGAGAGACCCAGTACTTC	CASSQGLAGETQYF
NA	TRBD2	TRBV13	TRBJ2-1	TGTGCCAGCAGCTTAGTGCGGACTAGGTTAACCGATGAGCAGTTCTTC	CASSLVRTRLTDEQFF
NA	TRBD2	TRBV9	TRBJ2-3	TGTGCCAGCAGCGTAGGGAGCGGGAGGGTGGATACGCAGTATTTT	CASSVGSGRVDTQYF
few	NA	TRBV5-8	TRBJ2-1	TGTGCCAGCAGTCATCGGGGGGCAACTCAGCAGTTCTTC	CASSHRGATQQFF
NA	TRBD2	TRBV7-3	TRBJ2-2	TGTGCCAGCAGCCCTGGCGGCCAGCGGGGTAGAGGGGAGCTGTTTTTT	CASSPGGQRGRGELFF
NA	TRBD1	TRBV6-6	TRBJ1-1	TGTGCCAGCAGTCAGGGGGCGAGCACTGAAGCTTTCTTT	CASSQGASTEAFF
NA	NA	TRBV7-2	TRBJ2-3	TGTGCCAGCAGCTTATCGGGCGGGGTGGACACAGATACGCAGTATTTT	CASSLSGGVDTDTQYF
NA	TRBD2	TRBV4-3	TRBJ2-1	TGCGCCAGCAGCCAAGATACCCAGCGGGACTACAATGAGCAGTTCTTC	CASSQDTQRDYNEQFF